The source of this TCR beta chain is a study of T cell repertoires in cytomegalovirus infection. This clonotype was recorded a few times. TCRdb re-called the reads through MiXCR, storing one row per CDR3 protein. The profile shows a few hundred thousand distinct CDR3 sequences, less than 30% of them singletons. The CDR3 is 15 amino acids. Germline V gene data show CDR1 as MNHEY and CDR2 as SMNVEV (reference sequence). V was clipped by 4 bases and J by 7 bases, with 17 bases between them. Sequenced: PBMCs. The clonotype was recovered from a human donor in good health (CMV status not recorded). Some clones in this sample may be carry-over from other donors' samples. The rearrangement uses TRBV27 and TRBJ2-1; D may be TRBD1 (5 bases). This chain's CDR3 is CASSSRRVRLNEQFF. The CDR3 region has the DNA TGTGCCAGCAGTTCCCGCAGGGTACGTTTGAATGAGCAGTTCTTC.